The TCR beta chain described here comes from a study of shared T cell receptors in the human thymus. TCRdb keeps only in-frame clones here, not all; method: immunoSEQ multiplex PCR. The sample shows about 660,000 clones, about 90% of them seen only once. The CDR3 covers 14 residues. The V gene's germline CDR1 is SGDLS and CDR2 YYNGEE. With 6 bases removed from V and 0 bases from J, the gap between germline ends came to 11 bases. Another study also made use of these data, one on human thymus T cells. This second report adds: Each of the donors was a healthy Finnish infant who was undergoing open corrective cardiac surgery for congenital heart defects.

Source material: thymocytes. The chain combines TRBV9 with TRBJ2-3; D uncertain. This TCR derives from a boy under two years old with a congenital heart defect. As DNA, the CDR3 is TGTGCCAGCAATTCCGGTCCTAGCACAGATACGCAGTATTTT. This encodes CASNSGPSTDTQYF.